One and the same sample provided the 20 T cell receptor beta chains below, sequenced in a study of blood T cell repertoires in COVID-19. The method was immunoSEQ multiplex PCR; TCRdb's version includes in-frame clones alone and lacks a portion of them. The table has roughly 380,000 clones, roughly 86% seen once; the top ten hold approximately 1%. What was sequenced was PBMCs or T cells enriched from blood (not recorded which). Receptor source: a woman aged 30 to 39 who had been exposed to COVID-19.

This clone was picked up a small number of times. This sequence joins TRBV15 and TRBJ1-5; D is ambiguous. Germline-derived CDR1 and CDR2 are LNHNV and YYDKDF (reference sequence). This CDR3 is 13 amino acids long. Trimming removed 1 base at V and 4 bases at J, with 5 bases between. As DNA, the CDR3 is TGTGCCACCAGCAGAGGAGTTAATCAGCCCCAGCATTTT. Protein product: CATSRGVNQPQHF.

The chain links TRBV7-9 to TRBJ2-5, with a weak D call TRBD2 (6 bases). The CDR3 spans 16 residues. CDR1 SEHNR and CDR2 FQNEAQ come from the germline V gene (reference sequence). Trimming cost V 1 base and J 3 bases, with 15 bases left between them. DNA for the CDR3: TGTGCCAGCAGCTTAGGCCGGTCCGGCGGGAAAGAGACCCAGTACTTC. Protein product: CASSLGRSGGKETQYF.

The chain has TRBV4-2 and TRBJ2-5, with 9 bases aligning to TRBD2. The CDR3 loop spans 18 amino acids. Losses at the gene ends were 1 base for V and 4 bases for J; bases not matched to a gene: 13. The V gene's germline CDR1 is LGHNA and CDR2 YNFKEQ. CDR3 coding DNA: TGTGCCAGCAGCCAAGGAGACTTGGGGACTAGCACGTCAGAGACCCAGTACTTC. It is translated as CASSQGDLGTSTSETQYF.

The chain uses TRBV7-3 and TRBJ2-2, with D possibly being TRBD2 (6 bases). The CDR3 totals 15 residues. V lost 5 bases, J lost 5 bases, and 15 bases lay in between. Germline V CDR1 and CDR2: SGHTA, FQGTGA. Written as DNA, the CDR3 is TGTGCCAGCAGCCCGCGGACTACCCCAACCGGGGAGCTGTTTTTT. It translates to CASSPRTTPTGELFF.

The chain has TRBV24-1 and TRBJ2-2; D gene ambiguous. Germline CDR1 reads KGHDR; CDR2 reads SFDVKD. The CDR3 totals 16 residues. V was cut by 0 bases and J by 2 bases, with 9 bases left in between. The CDR3 bases are TGTGCCACCAGTGATTTGCGTGACACTAACACCGGGGAGCTGTTTTTT. Its translation is CATSDLRDTNTGELFF.

The chain recombines TRBV9 with TRBJ1-1; 9 nucleotides line up with TRBD1. CDR1 and CDR2 (germline): SGDLS, YYNGEE. V shed 4 bases, J shed 4 bases, and the junction held 8 bases outside the gene matches. The CDR3 loop spans 15 amino acids. The CDR3 region is CASSPSGTGTTEAFF. CDR3 nucleotide sequence: TGTGCCAGCAGCCCCTCCGGGACAGGGACCACTGAAGCTTTCTTT.

The genes are TRBV3-1 (or the pseudogene TRBV3-2) and TRBJ2-1; D possibly corresponds to TRBD2 (5 bases). Germline-derived CDR1 and CDR2 are LGHDT and YNNKEL (reference sequence). This CDR3 contains 16 residues. V was pared by 4 bases and J by 3 bases, with 16 bases between. CDR3 DNA sequence: TGTGCCAGCAGCCCCCTATGGAGCGGTTACTACAATGAGCAGTTCTTC. Amino acid sequence: CASSPLWSGYYNEQFF.

This clone has a handful of counts. CDR3 DNA: TGTGCCAGCACTGGGACAGGGGAATCCAGCTCCTATAATTCACCCCTCCACTTT. This gives the protein CASTGTGESSSYNSPLHF. The chain joins TRBV2 to TRBJ1-6; 10 bases fit TRBD1. V gave up 7 bases and J gave up 0 bases; unmatched junction bases: 9. The CDR3 loop spans 18 amino acids. CDR1 is SNHLY, CDR2 FYNNEI, per germline.

The chain employs TRBV11-2 and TRBJ1-1; D uncertain. The CDR3 contains 13 residues. V lost 1 base, J lost 8 bases, and 11 bases lay in between. Germline V gene sequence: CDR1 SGHAT, CDR2 FQNNGV. The CDR3 region is CASSLVSREEAFF. The CDR3 DNA reads TGTGCCAGCAGCTTAGTGTCGCGGGAAGAAGCTTTCTTT.

The rearrangement links TRBV20-1 to TRBJ2-7; no clear D gene. The germline CDR1 and CDR2 sequences are DFQATT and SNEGSKA (reference sequence). The CDR3 contains 11 residues. V was shortened by 3 bases and J by 13 bases, with 16 bases between the two germline ends. CDR3 coding DNA: TGCAGTGCTAGGAGATTGAGCGAGGATTACTTC. This gives the protein CSARRLSEDYF.

This clone showed up just once. The chain recombines TRBV2 with TRBJ2-1; a possible D gene is TRBD1 (5 bases). Trimming pared 3 bases from V and 2 bases from J, leaving 20 bases between. The CDR3 contains 18 residues. The germline V gene has CDR1 SNHLY and CDR2 FYNNEI. The CDR3 spells CASSDLVMAGKAYNEQFF. The CDR3 region has the DNA TGTGCCAGCAGTGATTTAGTTATGGCAGGGAAGGCCTACAATGAGCAGTTCTTC.

The rearrangement uses TRBV3-1 (or the pseudogene TRBV3-2) and TRBJ1-3; 7 positions agree with TRBD1. Trimming cost V 6 bases and J 5 bases; bases outside gene matches: 10. Germline assignment: CDR1 LGHDT and CDR2 YNNKEL (reference sequence). The CDR3 consists of 15 residues. The CDR3 bases are TGTGCCAGCAGACCGCAGGGGGTACAACGAAACACCATATATTTT. Translated: CASRPQGVQRNTIYF.

The chain has TRBV28 and TRBJ1-1, with D maybe TRBD1 (6 bases). There are 13 residues in the CDR3. The ends were cut back, 4 bases at V and 5 bases at J, with 11 bases in the middle. Germline CDR1 reads MDHEN; CDR2 reads SYDVKM. CDR3 nucleotide sequence: TGTGCCAGCAGTTCTAACAGGGAGACTGAAGCTTTCTTT. This sequence encodes CASSSNRETEAFF.

The rearrangement uses TRBV2 and TRBJ2-2, with D perhaps TRBD1 (6 bases). The CDR3 runs 15 residues. The V and J ends lost 4 bases and 7 bases respectively, with 16 bases between them. Germline V gene sequence: CDR1 SNHLY, CDR2 FYNNEI. CDR3 protein: CASSVLDSIVGELFF. Here the CDR3 DNA reads TGTGCCAGCAGTGTGTTGGACAGTATCGTCGGGGAGCTGTTTTTT.

This chain links TRBV5-1 with TRBJ2-2, with 14 bases matching TRBD2. Losses at the gene ends were 1 base for V and 1 base for J; bases not matched to a gene: 18. This CDR3 is built from 23 residues. Per germline, CDR1 SGHRS and CDR2 YFSETQ. The CDR3 sequence is CASSLFGPPPTSGRAGNTGELFF. The DNA of the CDR3 is TGCGCCAGCAGCTTGTTTGGGCCCCCCCCGACTAGCGGGAGGGCGGGGAACACCGGGGAGCTGTTTTTT.

Details on this clone: Other DNA sequences in the sample encode the same CDR3. The chain combines TRBV7-9 with TRBJ1-1; D ambiguous. The CDR3 consists of 12 residues. The germline CDR1 and CDR2 sequences are SEHNR and FQNEAQ (reference sequence). Trimming cost V 5 bases and J 0 bases, with 4 bases left between them. The CDR3 DNA reads TGTGCCAGCAGCCTTATGAACACTGAAGCTTTCTTT. It encodes CASSLMNTEAFF. Together with reference TRBV7-9 and TRBJ1-1, the CDR3 gives the full variable domain: DTGVSQNPRHKITKRGQNVTFRCDPISEHNRLYWYRQTLGQGPEFLTYFQNEAQLEKSRLLSDRFSAERPKGSFSTLEIQRTEQGDSAMYLCASSLMNTEAFFGQGTRLTVV.

In the case of this clone: At one end the junction does not follow the germline gene, possibly because of a read error. The chain has TRBV2 and TRBJ2-1; possibly TRBD1 or TRBD2 for D (5 bases each). CDR1 and CDR2 from the germline V gene are SNHLY and FYNNEI. CDR3 length equals 14 residues. The CDR3 nucleotides read TGTACCAGCAGTGGGGCCGGGGTGGACCATGAGCAGTTCTTC. It encodes CTSSGAGVDHEQFF.

This clone was detected a few times. The J gene is TRBJ1-1, the V gene TRBV27, with 9 bases that match TRBD1. V shed 5 bases and J 4 bases; nucleotides not matched to a gene: 8. Germline V gene lookup returns CDR1 MNHEY and CDR2 SMNVEV (reference sequence). The CDR3 is 15 residues long. The CDR3 here is CASSPQGAMGTEAFF. CDR3 DNA sequence: TGTGCCAGCAGTCCACAGGGGGCCATGGGCACTGAAGCTTTCTTT.

This chain uses TRBV9 with TRBJ1-2; no clear D gene. V lost 0 bases and J lost 8, with 8 bases in between. CDR3 length: 12 residues. The germline gives CDR1 SGDLS, CDR2 YYNGEE. In nucleotides, the CDR3 is TGTGCCAGCAGCGTAGGAGGGTCCGGCTACACCTTC. Protein: CASSVGGSGYTF.

The chain is built from TRBV7-9 and TRBJ1-5, with D unclear. This CDR3 has 17 residues. Trimming left V 0 bases short and J 2 bases short, with 14 bases between. Germline assignment: CDR1 SEHNR and CDR2 FQNEAQ (reference sequence). CDR3 in amino acids: CASSLALSDMGNQPQHF. The CDR3 bases are TGTGCCAGCAGCTTAGCGCTTTCAGATATGGGCAATCAGCCCCAGCATTTT.